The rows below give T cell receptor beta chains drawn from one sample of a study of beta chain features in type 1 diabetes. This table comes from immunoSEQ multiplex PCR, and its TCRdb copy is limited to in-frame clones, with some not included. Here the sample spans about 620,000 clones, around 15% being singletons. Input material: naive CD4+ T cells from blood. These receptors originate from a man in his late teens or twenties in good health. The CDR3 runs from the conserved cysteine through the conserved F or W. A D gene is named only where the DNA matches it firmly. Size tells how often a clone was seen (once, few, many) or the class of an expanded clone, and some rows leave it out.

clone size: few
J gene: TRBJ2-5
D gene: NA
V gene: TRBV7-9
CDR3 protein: CASSALGRGGGETQYF
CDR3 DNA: TGTGCCAGCAGCGCTCTGGGCAGGGGAGGTGGAGAGACCCAGTACTTC

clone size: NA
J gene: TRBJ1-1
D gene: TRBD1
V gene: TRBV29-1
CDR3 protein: CSVDRGLEAFF
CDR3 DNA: TGCAGCGTAGACAGGGGCCTTGAAGCTTTCTTT

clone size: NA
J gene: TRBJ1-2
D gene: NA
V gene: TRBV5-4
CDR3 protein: CASSRSGAGNYGYTF
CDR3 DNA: TGTGCCAGCAGCCGTTCCGGGGCAGGGAACTATGGCTACACCTTC

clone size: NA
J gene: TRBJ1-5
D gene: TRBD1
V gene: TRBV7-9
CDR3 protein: CASSSPGQGEQPQHF
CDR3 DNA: TGTGCCAGCAGCTCACCGGGACAGGGAGAACAGCCCCAGCATTTT

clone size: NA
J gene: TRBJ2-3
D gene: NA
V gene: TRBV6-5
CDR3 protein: CASSPTGLLDTQYF
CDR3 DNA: TGTGCCAGCAGTCCCACGGGACTCCTAGATACGCAGTATTTT

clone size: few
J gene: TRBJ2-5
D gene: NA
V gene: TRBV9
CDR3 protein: CASSVSRSETQYF
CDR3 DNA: TGTGCCAGCAGCGTCTCTCGATCAGAGACCCAGTACTTC

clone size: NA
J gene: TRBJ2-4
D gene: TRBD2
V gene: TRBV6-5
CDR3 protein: CASSYGRELAKNIQYF
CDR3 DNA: TGTGCCAGCAGTTACGGGCGGGAGCTAGCCAAAAACATTCAGTACTTC

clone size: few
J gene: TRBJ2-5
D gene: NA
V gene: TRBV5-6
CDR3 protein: CASSLVVQVGETQYF
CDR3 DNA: TGTGCCAGCAGCTTGGTAGTTCAGGTGGGAGAGACCCAGTACTTC

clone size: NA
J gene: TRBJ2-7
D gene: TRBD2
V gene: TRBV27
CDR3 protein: CASSATRTSGNYEQYF
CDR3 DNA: TGTGCCAGCAGTGCAACGCGGACTAGCGGGAACTACGAGCAGTACTTC

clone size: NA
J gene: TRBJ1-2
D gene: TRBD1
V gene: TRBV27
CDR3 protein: CASSLQGDRGYGYTF
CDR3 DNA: TGTGCCAGCAGTCTCCAGGGGGACAGGGGTTATGGCTACACCTTC

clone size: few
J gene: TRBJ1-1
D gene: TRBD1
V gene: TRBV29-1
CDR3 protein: CSVSQGANTEAFF
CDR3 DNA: TGCAGCGTTTCTCAGGGGGCGAACACTGAAGCTTTCTTT

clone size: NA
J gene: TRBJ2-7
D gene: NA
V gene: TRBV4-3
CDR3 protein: CASSQDTRTASYEQYF
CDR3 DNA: TGCGCCAGCAGCCAAGACACAAGGACTGCCTCCTACGAGCAGTACTTC

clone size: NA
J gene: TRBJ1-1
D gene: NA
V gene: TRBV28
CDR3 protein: CASSLVGGQMNTEAFF
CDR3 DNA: TGTGCCAGCAGTCTTGTTGGTGGGCAGATGAACACTGAAGCTTTCTTT

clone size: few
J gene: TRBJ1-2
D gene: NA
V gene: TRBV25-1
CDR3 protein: CASSEVSNHGYTF
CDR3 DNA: TGTGCCAGCAGTGAAGTCAGCAACCATGGCTACACCTTC

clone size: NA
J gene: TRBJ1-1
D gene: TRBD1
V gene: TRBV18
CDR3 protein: CASSPGQTNTEAFF
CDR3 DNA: TGTGCCAGCTCGCCGGGACAGACGAACACTGAAGCTTTCTTT

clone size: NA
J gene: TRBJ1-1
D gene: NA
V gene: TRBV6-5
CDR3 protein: CASNLGGTNTEAFF
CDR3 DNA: TGTGCCAGCAACCTAGGGGGAACGAACACTGAAGCTTTCTTT

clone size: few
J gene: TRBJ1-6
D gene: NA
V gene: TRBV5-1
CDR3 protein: CASSFNRQASNSPLHF
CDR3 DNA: TGCGCCAGCAGCTTTAACCGACAGGCGTCAAATTCACCCCTCCACTTT

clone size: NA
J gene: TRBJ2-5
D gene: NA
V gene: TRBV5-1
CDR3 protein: CASSFTQPQETQYF
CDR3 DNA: TGCGCCAGCAGCTTTACCCAGCCCCAAGAGACCCAGTACTTC

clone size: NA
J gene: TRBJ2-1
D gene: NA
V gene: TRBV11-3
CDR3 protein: CASSLDSSSEQFF
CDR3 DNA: TGTGCCAGCAGCTTAGATAGTAGCAGCGAGCAGTTCTTC

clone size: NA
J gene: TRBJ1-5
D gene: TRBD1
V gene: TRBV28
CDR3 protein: CASNYRGGNQPQHF
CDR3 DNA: TGTGCCAGCAACTACAGGGGTGGCAATCAGCCCCAGCATTTT

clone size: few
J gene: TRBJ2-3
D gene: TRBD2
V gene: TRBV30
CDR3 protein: CAIGTSGFPSTDTQYF
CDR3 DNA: TGTGCCATCGGGACTAGCGGGTTCCCTAGCACAGATACGCAGTATTTT

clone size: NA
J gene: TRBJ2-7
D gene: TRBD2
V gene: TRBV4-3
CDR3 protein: CASSQVGGSTYEQYF
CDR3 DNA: TGCGCCAGCAGCCAAGTTGGCGGGAGTACTTACGAGCAGTACTTC

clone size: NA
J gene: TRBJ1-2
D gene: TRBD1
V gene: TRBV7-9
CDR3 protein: CASSMNGQGNYGYTF
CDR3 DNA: TGTGCCAGCTCGATGAATGGACAGGGTAACTATGGCTACACCTTC

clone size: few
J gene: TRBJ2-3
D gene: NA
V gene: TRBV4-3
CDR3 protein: CASSQGTQVGTDTQYF
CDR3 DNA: TGCGCCAGCAGCCAAGGAACACAGGTGGGCACAGATACGCAGTATTTT

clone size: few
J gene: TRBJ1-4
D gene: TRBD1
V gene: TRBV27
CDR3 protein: CASSSHRGPLTLFF
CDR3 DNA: TGTGCCAGCAGCTCCCACAGGGGGCCCCTCACACTGTTTTTT

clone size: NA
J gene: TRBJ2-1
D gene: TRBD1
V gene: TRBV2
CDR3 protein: CASSAGTGNEQFF
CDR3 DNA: TGTGCCAGCAGTGCCGGGACAGGGAATGAGCAGTTCTTC

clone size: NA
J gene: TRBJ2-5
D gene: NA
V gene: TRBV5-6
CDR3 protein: CASSLVSDSKETQYF
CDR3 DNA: TGTGCCAGCAGCTTGGTCTCGGACAGTAAAGAGACCCAGTACTTC

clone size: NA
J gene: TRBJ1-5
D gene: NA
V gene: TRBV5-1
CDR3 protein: CASSPGQSNQPQHF
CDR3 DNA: TGCGCCAGCAGCCCTGGACAGTCAAATCAGCCCCAGCATTTT

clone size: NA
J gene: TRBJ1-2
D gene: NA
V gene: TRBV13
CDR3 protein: CASSLGASHGYTF
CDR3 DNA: TGTGCCAGCAGCTTAGGGGCAAGCCATGGCTACACCTTC

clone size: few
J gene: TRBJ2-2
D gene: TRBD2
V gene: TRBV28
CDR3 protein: CASSRTSGRSTGELFF
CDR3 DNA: TGTGCCAGCAGTCGGACTAGCGGGAGGAGTACCGGGGAGCTGTTTTTT

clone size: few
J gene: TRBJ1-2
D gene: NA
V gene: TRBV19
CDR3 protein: CASSISAIRAPAYGYTF
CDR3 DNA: TGTGCCAGTAGTATATCCGCGATACGGGCGCCAGCCTATGGCTACACCTTC

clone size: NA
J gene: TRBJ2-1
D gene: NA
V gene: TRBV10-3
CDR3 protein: CAISESVGGGEQFF
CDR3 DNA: TGTGCCATCAGTGAGTCGGTAGGGGGAGGTGAGCAGTTCTTC

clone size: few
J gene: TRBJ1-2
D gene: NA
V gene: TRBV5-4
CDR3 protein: CASSQDPDVNYGYTF
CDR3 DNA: TGTGCCAGCAGCCAAGATCCGGACGTGAACTATGGCTACACCTTC

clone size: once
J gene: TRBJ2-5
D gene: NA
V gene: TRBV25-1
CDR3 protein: CASSELGQKETQYF
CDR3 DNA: TGTGCCAGCAGTGAACTTGGGCAGAAAGAGACCCAGTACTTC

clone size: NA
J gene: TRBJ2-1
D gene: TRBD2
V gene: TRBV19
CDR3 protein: CASSPGLAGYNEQFF
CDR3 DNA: TGTGCCAGTAGTCCCGGACTAGCGGGTTACAATGAGCAGTTCTTC

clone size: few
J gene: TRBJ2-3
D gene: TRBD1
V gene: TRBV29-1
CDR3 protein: CSAGQGTDTQYF
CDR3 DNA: TGCAGCGCAGGACAGGGCACAGATACGCAGTATTTT

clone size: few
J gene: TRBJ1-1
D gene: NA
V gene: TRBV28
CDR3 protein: CASRPGSQAFF
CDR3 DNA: TGTGCCAGCAGGCCGGGCAGCCAAGCTTTCTTT

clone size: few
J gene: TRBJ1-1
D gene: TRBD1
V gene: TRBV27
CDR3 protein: CASSSRTGPGTEAFF
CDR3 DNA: TGTGCCAGCAGTTCCCGGACAGGGCCAGGCACTGAAGCTTTCTTT

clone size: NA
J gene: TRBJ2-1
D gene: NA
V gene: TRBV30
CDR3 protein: CACAGSADNEQFF
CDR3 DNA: TGTGCCTGCGCGGGATCGGCCGACAATGAGCAGTTCTTC

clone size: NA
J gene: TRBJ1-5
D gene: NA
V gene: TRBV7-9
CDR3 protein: CASSLGGWDQPQHF
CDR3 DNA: TGTGCCAGCAGCTTAGGGGGTTGGGATCAGCCCCAGCATTTT

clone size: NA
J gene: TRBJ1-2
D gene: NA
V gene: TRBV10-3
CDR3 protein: CAISGVPDSHGYTF
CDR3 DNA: TGTGCCATCAGTGGGGTCCCCGACAGCCATGGCTACACCTTC

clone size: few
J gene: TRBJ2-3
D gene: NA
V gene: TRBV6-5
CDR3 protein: CASSSTWTSFTDTQYF
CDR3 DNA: TGTGCCAGCAGTTCCACCTGGACGAGCTTCACAGATACGCAGTATTTT